This T cell receptor (beta chain) was captured in a study of T cell repertoires in cytomegalovirus infection. TCRdb reanalysed the reads using MiXCR and keeps one entry per CDR3 protein. The data contain a few hundred thousand distinct CDR3 sequences, more than 20% of them seen just once; the ten biggest clones take up approximately 13%. The CDR3 totals 15 residues. CDR1 LNHDA and CDR2 SQIVND come from the germline V gene (reference sequence). V trimming: 7 bases; J trimming: 0 bases; junction bases outside the gene matches: 7. This TCR came from a human donor in good health (CMV status not recorded). Some clones in this sample may be carry-over from other donors' samples. V is TRBV19 and J is TRBJ1-1, with 8 bases aligning to TRBD1. Sequencing input: PBMCs. The CDR3 DNA reads TGTGCCAGTATTGACAGGGGCCTTATGAACACTGAAGCTTTCTTT. The encoded protein is CASIDRGLMNTEAFF.